Presented here are 26 T cell receptor beta chains from one specimen sequenced in a study of T cells expressing NK-cell markers. TCRdb re-called the 5' RACE reads; every CDR3 protein appears as one record, without DNA. The sample totals roughly 300,000 distinct CDR3 sequences. What was sequenced was blood T cells: a sorted CD56 or NKG2C T cell subset, CD4+ or CD8+ T cells, or bulk PBMC T cells (not recorded which). These receptors all come from a woman aged 18 to 75 in good health.

The chain recombines TRBV6-1 with TRBJ2-7; the D call of TRBD2 rests on TCRdb alone, since no DNA is present to check it. Per the germline V gene, CDR1 is MNHNS and CDR2 is SASEGT. The CDR3 spans 13 residues. CDR3 sequence: CATNSGASYEQYF.

The V call is TRBV18, the J call TRBJ2-1; TCRdb's D call, TRBD2, is unchecked because there is no DNA. This CDR3 is 16 amino acids long. The germline gives CDR1 KGHSH, CDR2 LQKENI. The CDR3 loop reads CASSPRTSGGADEQFF. Together with reference TRBV18 and TRBJ2-1, the CDR3 gives the full variable domain: NAGVMQNPRHLVRRRGQEARLRCSPMKGHSHVYWYRQLPEEGLKFMVYLQKENIIDESGMPKERFSAEFPKEGPSILRIQQVVRGDSAAYFCASSPRTSGGADEQFFGPGTRLTVL.

The chain links TRBV18 to TRBJ1-1. CDR3 size: 13 residues. CDR1 and CDR2 (germline): KGHSH, LQKENI. The CDR3 spells CASSRVMNTEAFF.

The chain has TRBV14 and TRBJ2-7. Per the germline V gene, CDR1 is SGHDN and CDR2 is FVKESK. The CDR3 has 13 amino acids. The CDR3 region is CASSLQSLGEQYF. Full variable domain (remainder filled in from reference TRBV14 and TRBJ2-7): EAGVTQFPSHSVIEKGQTVTLRCDPISGHDNLYWYRRVMGKEIKFLLHFVKESKQDESGMPNNRFLAERTGGTYSTLKVQPAELEDSGVYFCASSLQSLGEQYFGPGTRLTVT.

The chain joins TRBV27 to TRBJ2-2; the TCRdb call, TRBD1, lacks DNA for checking. The CDR3 spans 15 residues. From germline, CDR1 is MNHEY and CDR2 SMNVEV (reference sequence). The CDR3 sequence: CASSFDRRDTGELFF.

The chain couples TRBV11-2 to TRBJ1-5. Germline CDR1 and CDR2: SGHAT and FQNNGV. The CDR3 runs 17 residues. The CDR3 region is CASSLGAARVGNQPQHF.

J is TRBJ2-4 and V is TRBV18; TCRdb's assignment of TRBD1 cannot be checked, as there is no DNA. The germline V gene has CDR1 KGHSH and CDR2 LQKENI. The CDR3 totals 14 residues. The CDR3 sequence: CASSPDSTKNIQYF.

The gene calls are TRBV6-5 and TRBJ2-1; TCRdb reports TRBD2, a call that lacks DNA to check it against. This CDR3 region has 16 residues. Per germline, CDR1 MNHEY and CDR2 SVGAGI. CDR3 loop: CASSYSRTSGSNEQFF.

The rearrangement uses TRBV7-2 and TRBJ1-4; TCRdb's D call of TRBD1 is untestable without DNA. The CDR3 runs 14 residues. Germline loops: CDR1 SGHTA, CDR2 FQGNSA. CDR3: CASSITGPNEKLFF.

CDR3 region: CASSSRTSDRKETQYF. V usage is TRBV7-2 and J usage is TRBJ2-5; TCRdb picks TRBD1, but there is no DNA to check that call. Germline-derived CDR1 and CDR2 are SGHTA and FQGNSA. This CDR3 has 16 amino acids. Combining the CDR3 with reference TRBV7-2 and TRBJ2-5 gives the whole variable domain GAGVSQSPSNKVTEKGKDVELRCDPISGHTALYWYRQSLGQGLEFLIYFQGNSAPDKSGLPSDRFSAERTGGSVSTLTIQRTQQEDSAVYLCASSSRTSDRKETQYFGPGTRLLVL.

This chain joins TRBV6-2 or TRBV6-3 and TRBJ1-1. Germline V gene lookup returns CDR1 MNHEY and CDR2 SVGEGT. CDR3 size: 12 residues. The CDR3: CASSRRDGEAFF.

This rearrangement joins TRBV5-4 to TRBJ2-1; TCRdb names TRBD1, which stays unverified in the absence of DNA. Germline V gives CDR1 SGHNT, CDR2 YYREEE (reference sequence). This CDR3 contains 12 residues. The CDR3: CASNGGVNEQFF.

This chain uses TRBV6-2 or TRBV6-3 with TRBJ2-1. Per germline, CDR1 MNHEY and CDR2 SVGEGT. The length of the CDR3 is 14 residues. CDR3 residues: CASSRPSSYNEQFF.

The chain has TRBV5-1 and TRBJ2-4; TCRdb lists TRBD2, though no DNA is available to test this call. The length of the CDR3 is 13 residues. Per germline, CDR1 SGHRS and CDR2 YFSETQ. CDR3 region: CASNEGREGIQYF. Supplemented by reference TRBV5-1 and TRBJ2-4, the full variable domain reads KAGVTQTPRYLIKTRGQQVTLSCSPISGHRSVSWYQQTPGQGLQFLFEYFSETQRNKGNFPGRFSGRQFSNSRSEMNVSTLELGDSALYLCASNEGREGIQYFGAGTRLSVL.

The rearrangement joins TRBV18 to TRBJ2-6; lacking DNA, the TRBD1 call made by TCRdb goes unchecked. The CDR3 consists of 18 residues. Germline V lookup: CDR1 KGHSH, CDR2 LQKENI. The chain's CDR3 is CASSPPGRPGSGANVLTF. The full variable domain, its missing parts supplied by reference TRBV18 and TRBJ2-6, is NAGVMQNPRHLVRRRGQEARLRCSPMKGHSHVYWYRQLPEEGLKFMVYLQKENIIDESGMPKERFSAEFPKEGPSILRIQQVVRGDSAAYFCASSPPGRPGSGANVLTFGAGSRLTVL.

V usage is TRBV2 and J usage is TRBJ1-5. The CDR3 consists of 14 residues. The germline V gene encodes CDR1 SNHLY and CDR2 FYNNEI. This CDR3 reads CASRQLTSNQPQHF.

The chain combines TRBV20-1 with TRBJ1-5. The germline V gene encodes CDR1 DFQATT and CDR2 SNEGSKA (reference sequence). This CDR3 is 13 amino acids long. The CDR3 loop reads CSARAENNQPQHF.

This chain joins TRBV6-6 and TRBJ1-2; with no DNA, the TCRdb D assignment of TRBD1 cannot be verified. Germline loops: CDR1 MNHNY, CDR2 SVGAGI (reference sequence). There are 13 residues in the CDR3. The CDR3 spells CASSYLGGYGYTF.

The genes are TRBV7-2 and TRBJ2-7; TCRdb outputs TRBD2, but without DNA this stays unchecked. The CDR3 has 15 residues. In germline, CDR1 is SGHTA, CDR2 FQGNSA. The CDR3: CASSLTPSDTYEQYF.

CDR3 residues: CASSPETVQETQYF. The chain joins TRBV18 to TRBJ2-5. Germline V gives CDR1 KGHSH, CDR2 LQKENI. CDR3 length equals 14 residues. Looking up the rest from reference TRBV18 and TRBJ2-5 gives the full variable domain: NAGVMQNPRHLVRRRGQEARLRCSPMKGHSHVYWYRQLPEEGLKFMVYLQKENIIDESGMPKERFSAEFPKEGPSILRIQQVVRGDSAAYFCASSPETVQETQYFGPGTRLLVL.

The chain is built from TRBV12-3 or TRBV12-4 and TRBJ1-6; the TRBD1 assignment by TCRdb is unverifiable without DNA. The CDR3 runs to 14 residues. The CDR3 loop reads CASSFLGGNSPLHF.

J is TRBJ2-7 and V is TRBV20-1. In germline, CDR1 is DFQATT, CDR2 SNEGSKA (reference sequence). The CDR3 runs 12 residues. CDR3 amino acids: CSASGSSYEQYF.

The chain couples TRBV2 to TRBJ2-3; the TCRdb call, TRBD1, lacks DNA for checking. The CDR3 covers 15 residues. CDR1 and CDR2 from the germline V gene are SNHLY and FYNNEI. The CDR3 reads CASSWVGTSTDTQYF.

J is TRBJ2-5 and V is TRBV9; TCRdb selects TRBD1, and the lack of DNA leaves this call unchecked. The CDR3 sequence is 15 residues long. Germline V lookup: CDR1 SGDLS, CDR2 YYNGEE. The CDR3 protein is CASSVRGGGVETQYF.

The CDR3 sequence: CASSFSQGQETQYF. The chain joins TRBV7-2 to TRBJ2-5; the TRBD1 assignment by TCRdb is unverifiable without DNA. The V gene's germline CDR1 is SGHTA and CDR2 FQGNSA. CDR3 size: 14 residues.

The chain carries TRBV29-1 and TRBJ2-7; TCRdb's D call, TRBD1, is unchecked because there is no DNA. This CDR3 comprises 12 residues. Looked up from germline, CDR1 is SQVTM and CDR2 is ANQGSEA. The CDR3 loop reads CSGGQGAREQYF.